A single sample gave rise to the 25 T cell receptor beta chains below, sequenced in a study of glioma-infiltrating T cells. TCR alpha and beta CDR3 regions were amplified from RNA using iRepertoire nested multiplex PCR. TCRdb re-derived calls from the multiplex PCR reads in MiXCR, one entry per CDR3 protein. The data hold roughly 190,000 distinct CDR3 sequences, with 32% observed a single time. Specimen: glioma tissue, nonneoplastic brain tissue, or PBMCs (not recorded which). The receptors derive from a human donor with low-grade glioma or glioblastoma, undergoing nonglioma brain surgery, or in good health (not recorded which).

This clonotype showed up many times. The chain joins TRBV5-1 to TRBJ1-1; possible D gene TRBD1, 6 bases. This CDR3 contains 13 residues. Trimming left V 3 bases short and J 5 bases short, with 11 bases between. Per germline, CDR1 SGHRS and CDR2 YFSETQ. Here the CDR3 reads CASSSQGRTEAFF. Written as DNA, the CDR3 is TGCGCCAGCAGCTCCCAGGGGCGAACTGAAGCTTTCTTT.

This clonotype was seen more than once but under ten times. The CDR3 spells CASSLGSGGRTEAFF. The CDR3 DNA follows: TGTGCCAGCAGCTTGGGATCAGGGGGCAGGACTGAAGCTTTCTTT. J is TRBJ1-1 and V is TRBV5-5; 8 bases line up with TRBD1. Germline V gives CDR1 SGHKS, CDR2 YYEKEE (reference sequence). This CDR3 is built from 15 residues. J was trimmed by 5 bases and V by 0 bases; bases with no gene match: 6.

This clonotype came up many times. V and J are TRBV19 and TRBJ1-3; D uncertain. The CDR3 extends over 15 amino acids. Trimming removed 1 base at V and 7 bases at J, with 14 bases between. Germline CDR1 LNHDA, CDR2 SQIVND (reference sequence). CDR3 protein: CASSIVARLRNTIYF. The CDR3 DNA sequence: TGTGCCAGTAGTATAGTGGCCCGGCTTCGGAACACCATATATTTT. The full variable domain, its missing parts supplied by reference TRBV19 and TRBJ1-3, is DGGITQSPKYLFRKEGQNVTLSCEQNLNHDAMYWYRQDPGQGLRLIYYSQIVNDFQKGDIAEGYSVSREKKESFPLTVTSAQKNPTAFYLCASSIVARLRNTIYFGEGSWLTVV.

In this sample, this clonotype turned up many times. The J gene is TRBJ2-3, the V gene TRBV6-2 or TRBV6-3, with a tentative D call TRBD2 (5 bases). Trimming pared 4 bases from V and 4 bases from J, leaving 15 bases between. Looked up from germline, CDR1 is MNHEY and CDR2 is SVGEGT. The CDR3 has 15 amino acids. CDR3 protein: CASSFGVLGADTQYF. In DNA form, the CDR3 reads TGTGCCAGCAGTTTCGGGGTCTTGGGAGCAGATACGCAGTATTTT.

The chain links TRBV9 to TRBJ1-2; 11 positions match TRBD1. Losses at the gene ends were 3 bases for V and 10 bases for J; bases not matched to a gene: 23. CDR1 is SGDLS and CDR2 is YYNGEE in the germline V gene. The CDR3 contains 19 residues. DNA of the CDR3: TGTGCCAGCAGCGCCCCAGGCAAAGGGACAGGGGGTACGGTCTGGGACTACACCTTC. It codes for CASSAPGKGTGGTVWDYTF.

The CDR3 sequence: CASSRQGTSTDTQYF. CDR3 DNA sequence: TGTGCCAGCAGCCGACAGGGTACAAGCACAGATACGCAGTATTTT. V is TRBV7-2 and J is TRBJ2-3, with 7 bases matching TRBD1. This CDR3 contains 15 residues. CDR1 SGHTA and CDR2 FQGNSA come from the germline V gene. V lost 5 bases to trimming and J lost 0 bases; unmatched junction nucleotides: 5.

This clonotype was found many times. This may be a read error, as it is one base from a much larger clone. V is TRBV7-3 and J is TRBJ1-1, with D unresolved. With 2 bases removed from V and 1 base from J, the gap between germline ends came to 5 bases. Germline CDR1 is SGHTA and CDR2 is FQGTGA. This CDR3 has 13 amino acids. CDR3 protein: CASSLAGNTEAFF. DNA for the CDR3: TGTGCCAGCAGCTTAGCGGGGAACACTGAAGCTTTCTTT.

A note on this clonotype: A read error may be the cause here, since a much bigger clone is one base away. This chain connects TRBV7-9 to TRBJ2-7; TRBD2 matches at 7 bases. Germline loops: CDR1 SEHNR, CDR2 FQNEAQ (reference sequence). The CDR3 has 13 residues. Losses at the gene ends were 5 bases for V and 7 bases for J; bases not matched to a gene: 8. This chain's CDR3 is CASSPTTSNEQYF. In DNA form, the CDR3 reads TGTGCCAGCAGCCCAACGACTAGCAATGAGCAGTACTTC.

Note on this clonotype: Just one base apart from a much larger clone, this may be a read error. The chain has TRBV29-1 and TRBJ1-2; 7 bases are a match to TRBD1. The CDR3 spans 13 residues. The germline V gene encodes CDR1 SQVTM and CDR2 ANQGSEA. After removal of 2 bases from V and 7 bases from J, the junction contained 7 bases not matched to a gene. The CDR3 loop reads CSVEREGAIGYTF. The CDR3 DNA is TGCAGCGTTGAAAGGGAGGGGGCGATTGGCTACACCTTC.

The gene calls are TRBV10-2 and TRBJ2-7; D unclear. Trimming shortened V by 6 bases and J by 0 bases, and 15 bases separated the two germline ends. This CDR3 has 15 amino acids. Germline assignment: CDR1 WSHSY and CDR2 SAAADI. The CDR3 protein is CASSPSKRNSYEQYF. The CDR3 region has the DNA TGCGCCAGCAGCCCCTCGAAGCGTAACTCCTACGAGCAGTACTTC.

A few counts support this clonotype. The rearrangement links TRBV29-1 to TRBJ2-2, with 8 bases matching TRBD2. V lost 1 base, J lost 0 bases, and 1 base stayed unmatched. Germline V lookup: CDR1 SQVTM, CDR2 ANQGSEA. The CDR3 has 15 amino acids. The CDR3 is CSVEVAGPNTGELFF. CDR3 sequence (DNA): TGCAGCGTTGAAGTAGCGGGGCCGAACACCGGGGAGCTGTTTTTT.

This clonotype was detected many times. The V gene is TRBV12-3 or TRBV12-4, the J gene TRBJ1-1; TRBD1 matches at 7 bases. The CDR3 is made up of 14 amino acids. J lost 0 bases, V lost 7 bases, and 5 bases had no gene match. CDR3 nucleotide sequence: TGTGCCAGCATTTACAGGGGAATGAACACTGAAGCTTTCTTT. Translated, it gives CASIYRGMNTEAFF.

In regard to this clonotype: A read error may be the cause here, since a much bigger clone is one base away. V gene TRBV19 combines with J gene TRBJ1-5, with D perhaps matching TRBD1 (6 bases). Germline V gene sequence: CDR1 LNHDA, CDR2 SQIVND (reference sequence). The CDR3 extends over 16 amino acids. The CDR3 here is CSSSTDRSGNNQPQHF. For the CDR3, the DNA is TGTTCCAGTAGTACCGACAGGTCCGGGAACAATCAGCCCCAGCATTTT.

In DNA form, the CDR3 reads TGTGCCAGCAGCCCCAGGCGCGGCTATCGAGAGACCCAGTACTTC. Translating gives CASSPRRGYRETQYF. This chain joins TRBV11-1 and TRBJ2-5; D is uncertain. This CDR3 contains 15 residues. Germline CDR1 reads SGHAT; CDR2 reads FQDESV (reference sequence). The V end was cut by 5 bases, the J end by 4 bases, with 17 bases between. Using reference TRBV11-1 and TRBJ2-5 for the parts outside the CDR3, the full variable domain is EAEVAQSPRYKITEKSQAVAFWCDPISGHATLYWYRQILGQGPELLVQFQDESVVDDSQLPKDRFSAERLKGVDSTLKIQPAELGDSAMYLCASSPRRGYRETQYFGPGTRLLVL.

This clonotype appeared many times. At one boundary the junction diverges from the germline segment, which might be a read error. V gene TRBV7-6 combines with J gene TRBJ1-1; D possibly corresponds to TRBD1 (6 bases). The CDR3 is 12 amino acids. Germline lookup yields CDR1 SGHVS and CDR2 FNYEAQ. Written as DNA, the CDR3 is TGTGCCAGCAGCCAGCGGGACACCGAAGCTTTCTTT. Translation gives CASSQRDTEAFF.

The J gene is TRBJ2-7, the V gene TRBV6-9; D may be TRBD2 (5 bases). Germline CDR1 MNHGY, CDR2 SVAAGI. The CDR3 runs to 14 residues. With 5 bases removed from V and 9 bases from J, the gap between germline ends came to 20 bases. CDR3 sequence: CASSNPGIAERQYF. The CDR3 coding sequence is TGTGCCAGCAGTAATCCGGGGATAGCAGAAAGGCAGTACTTC.

With regard to this clonotype: At one of its ends the junction is not consistent with the germline gene, which may arise from a read error. V and J are TRBV12-3 or TRBV12-4 and TRBJ2-7; D tentatively reads TRBD1 or TRBD2 (6 bases each). This CDR3 spans 13 amino acids. The CDR3 sequence is CASSPGASYEHYF. The CDR3 DNA reads TGTGCCAGCAGTCCGGGGGCATCCTACGAGCACTACTTC.

This clonotype was counted at least ten times. The rearrangement links TRBV4-3 to TRBJ1-4; D is unclear. With 9 bases removed from V and 0 bases from J, the gap between germline ends came to 11 bases. CDR3 length: 14 residues. Germline V lookup: CDR1 LGHNA, CDR2 YSLEER. CDR3 sequence: CASGRVSTNEKLFF. The CDR3 DNA reads TGCGCCAGTGGAAGGGTTTCAACTAATGAAAAACTGTTTTTT.

Ten or more counts support this clonotype. The rearrangement joins TRBV6-1 to TRBJ2-7; D call uncertain. V was cut by 5 bases and J by 3 bases, with 11 bases left in between. This CDR3 comprises 13 residues. CDR1 is MNHNS, CDR2 SASEGT, per germline. The CDR3 loop is CASSSGPNYEQYF. CDR3 sequence (DNA): TGTGCCAGCAGTTCCGGCCCAAACTACGAGCAGTACTTC.

In its sample, this clonotype was seen a few times. The chain joins TRBV5-4 to TRBJ2-7; 8 bases match TRBD2. Trimming removed 0 bases from V and 0 bases from J; junction bases left unmatched: 5. This CDR3 is built from 16 residues. The V gene's germline CDR1 is SGHNT and CDR2 YYREEE (reference sequence). CDR3 in amino acids: CASSLGGSGTSYEQYF. For the CDR3, the DNA is TGTGCCAGCAGCTTGGGTGGTAGCGGGACCTCCTACGAGCAGTACTTC.

As regards this clonotype: A much larger clone differs by one base, so this may be a read error. The chain couples TRBV27 to TRBJ2-1; 10 positions match TRBD2. Germline V lookup: CDR1 MNHEY, CDR2 SMNVEV (reference sequence). The CDR3 runs to 16 residues. J gave up 8 bases and V 5 bases, and 12 bases lay outside the gene matches. The CDR3 DNA is TGTGCCAGCAGTAACGAAACTAGCGGGACTGTCTATGAGCAGTTCTTC. Its protein product is CASSNETSGTVYEQFF.

Regarding this clonotype: Being one base from a much bigger clone, this may be a read error. V gene TRBV29-1 combines with J gene TRBJ2-7, with 8 nucleotides matching TRBD1. The CDR3 is 15 amino acids. CDR1 and CDR2 (germline): SQVTM, ANQGSEA. CDR3: CRVRQGTGQTYEQYF. CDR3 DNA sequence: TGCAGAGTACGACAAGGGACAGGCCAAACCTACGAGCAGTACTTC.

This clonotype was detected a few times. The chain uses TRBV19 and TRBJ2-2; 9 positions match TRBD1. The J segment lost 5 bases and the V segment lost 5 bases, leaving 6 bases of the junction unmatched. CDR1 LNHDA and CDR2 SQIVND come from the germline V gene (reference sequence). This CDR3 is built from 15 residues. The CDR3 sequence: CASSLRTGVTGELFF. The CDR3 coding sequence is TGTGCCAGTAGTCTACGGACAGGGGTAACCGGGGAGCTGTTTTTT.

This clonotype has a count of ten or more. The chain joins TRBV28 to TRBJ2-1, with D tentatively TRBD2 (5 bases). V was shortened by 0 bases and J by 1 base, with 7 bases between the two germline ends. This CDR3 is built from 15 residues. Germline V gene data show CDR1 as MDHEN and CDR2 as SYDVKM. Here the CDR3 DNA reads TGTGCCAGCAGTTTATGGACTAATTCCTACAATGAGCAGTTCTTC. This translates into CASSLWTNSYNEQFF. Using reference TRBV28 and TRBJ2-1 for the parts outside the CDR3, the full variable domain is DVKVTQSSRYLVKRTGEKVFLECVQDMDHENMFWYRQDPGLGLRLIYFSYDVKMKEKGDIPEGYSVSREKKERFSLILESASTNQTSMYLCASSLWTNSYNEQFFGPGTRLTVL.

V usage is TRBV7-2 and J usage is TRBJ2-4; 9 bases match TRBD2. Germline CDR1 and CDR2: SGHTA and FQGNSA. The CDR3 extends over 17 amino acids. V shed 2 bases and J 7 bases; nucleotides not matched to a gene: 12. CDR3 nucleotide sequence: TGTGCCAGCAGCTTAATGCTGCGGGAGGGAACAGGGAACATTCAGTACTTC. Amino acid sequence: CASSLMLREGTGNIQYF.